This T cell receptor beta chain appears in the sequencing data of a study of blood T cell repertoires in COVID-19. Study-wide background: COVID-19 samples collected from the United States, Italy and Spain covered acute and convalescent phases. The cDNA or gDNA used as material had been derived from T cells, B-cell-depleted T cells, or PBMCs.

Authors' processing steps: By means of reference gene primer amplification, nucleated cell counts were estimated. The repertoire was sequenced with immunoSEQ multiplex PCR; TCRdb's copy has only in-frame clones and lacks some. V, J and clone size reflect that table, while D and trimming were determined from the DNA. The sample gives about 320,000 clones, roughly 86% of which show up once; under 2% is in the top ten. Sequencing was done on a sample of peripheral blood. This clonotype was obtained from a woman between 45 and 60 years old with acute or convalescent COVID-19.

CDR3 residues: CATERTGTGIETQYF. The CDR3, as DNA: TGTGCCACCGAGAGGACCGGGACAGGAATAGAGACCCAGTACTTC. The chain couples TRBV2 to TRBJ2-5; 8 bases are shared with TRBD1. CDR1 and CDR2 from the germline V gene are SNHLY and FYNNEI. The V and J ends lost 10 bases and 4 bases, in that order; junction bases with no gene match: 14. The length of the CDR3 is 15 residues.